This T cell receptor (beta chain) emerged from a study of cytomegalovirus exposure and HLA in healthy donors. Overall study findings and caveats: Most TCR beta V segments were productive about 87% or about 30% of the time in an earlier analysis.

With regard to this clone: Antigen: not known.

The CDR3 runs to 17 residues. V shed 5 bases, J shed 7 bases, and the junction held 18 bases outside the gene matches. Germline CDR1 reads SEHNR; CDR2 reads FQNEAQ (reference sequence). Researchers ran the PCR with 60 Vbeta and 13 Jbeta primers. Libraries were prepared by immunoSEQ multiplex PCR; TCRdb keeps only in-frame clonotypes and omits some of them. The data hold roughly 200,000 clones, with roughly 85% observed a single time. The chain combines TRBV7-9 with TRBJ2-7; 9 positions agree with TRBD2. This sequence was found in a woman in her forties or fifties in good health and CMV-seronegative. Material for sequencing was PBMCs. In nucleotides, the CDR3 is TGTGCCAGCAGCCCAACCCTAAACGCGGGAGGGGGGTTGGAGCAGTACTTC. The encoded protein is CASSPTLNAGGGLEQYF. The full variable domain, completed using reference TRBV7-9 and TRBJ2-7, is DTGVSQNPRHKITKRGQNVTFRCDPISEHNRLYWYRQTLGQGPEFLTYFQNEAQLEKSRLLSDRFSAERPKGSFSTLEIQRTEQGDSAMYLCASSPTLNAGGGLEQYFGPGTRLTVT.